A single sample gave rise to the 5 T cell receptor beta chains below, sequenced in a study of control samples from healthy donors and cancer patients. Only in-frame clones appear in the TCRdb table, and some are missing; sequencing was by immunoSEQ multiplex PCR. The data hold about 70,000 clones, with approximately 89% observed a single time. Sequencing was performed on PBMCs. The receptors here all came from a woman aged 45 to 65 with head and neck cancer.

The CDR3 DNA follows: TGTGCCAGCAGCTTAGAAGGGGGCAATCAGCCCCAGCATTTT. Translating it yields CASSLEGGNQPQHF. The chain combines TRBV7-9 with TRBJ1-5; D possibly corresponds to TRBD1 (5 bases). Trimming removed 1 base at V and 2 bases at J, with 6 bases between. CDR1 SEHNR and CDR2 FQNEAQ come from the germline V gene (reference sequence). CDR3 size: 14 residues.

The chain couples TRBV4-3 to TRBJ2-7, with a weak D call TRBD1 (5 bases). Germline CDR1 is LGHNA and CDR2 is YSLEER. Trimming pared 1 base from V and 7 bases from J, leaving 17 bases between. This CDR3 spans 15 amino acids. CDR3 in DNA: TGCGCCAGCAGCCAAGTTGCCCAGGGCGAGGTGGAGCAGTACTTC. Amino acids: CASSQVAQGEVEQYF.

This chain joins TRBV13 and TRBJ2-2; D gene ambiguous. The CDR3 has 16 amino acids. The V end was cut by 2 bases, the J end by 8 bases, with 18 bases between. Germline-derived CDR1 and CDR2 are PRHDT and FYEKMQ (reference sequence). The CDR3 coding sequence is TGTGCCAGCAGCTTAAGGCCATCCCCCGAGGTTGGGGAGCTGTTTTTT. Encoded protein: CASSLRPSPEVGELFF.

There are a few counts of this clone. The chain combines TRBV21-1 with TRBJ1-5; the table's D call, TRBD1, has no DNA check behind it. TRBV21-1 is a recognized pseudogene. CDR3 length equals 14 residues. CDR3: CASSFRDKHQPQHF. The CDR3 coding sequence is TGTGCCAGCAGCTTCCGGGACAAACATCAGCCCCAGCATTTT.

The chain has TRBV21-1 and TRBJ2-7; TRBD1 is the table's D call, not checked against the DNA. TRBV21-1 corresponds to a pseudogene. The CDR3 has 21 amino acids. Here the CDR3 reads CASSTWGDRDRGVSRCYEQYF. The CDR3 nucleotides are TGTGCCAGCAGCACCTGGGGGGACCGGGACAGGGGAGTGAGTCGGTGCTACGAGCAGTACTTC.